This T cell receptor beta chain is from a study of spatial heterogeneity in lung cancer (dated by TCRdb to the late 2010s). Regarding the study in general: Beta-chain transcripts were consistently detected in greater numbers than alpha-chain transcripts, which likely reflected higher beta-chain transcript abundance. In tumor regions, TCR transcript counts showed a strong correlation with a T cell transcriptional module score derived from matched bulk RNA-seq. In the raw uncorrected reads, each unique combination of TCR and UMI appeared more than ten times on average. TCR alpha and beta repertoires were quantitatively compared across multiple tumor regions, matched nontumor lung and blood in non-small cell lung cancer. TCR repertoire features were related to nonsynonymous mutation counts determined by whole-exome sequencing of tumor tissue. Both alpha and beta chains were TCR-sequenced in samples taken at surgery, namely 220 tumor regions, around 70 matched nontumor lung samples and over 55 PBMC samples.

Overall results and qualifications from the work: Estimated TCR-seq coverage of tumor T cells was only about 7.4% for alpha chains and about 14% for beta chains. The count of ubiquitous expanded TCRs correlated with the count of ubiquitous nonsynonymous mutations, and the count of regional expanded TCRs correlated with the count of regional nonsynonymous mutations. The tumor nonsynonymous mutation count correlated with the number of expanded alpha and beta TCRs within the tumor. Confirming at a functional level the hypothesis that regional TCRs recognize regional mutations was considered to require additional single-cell paired TCR alpha and beta sequencing.

CDR1 and CDR2 (SGHRS, YFSETQ) derive from the germline V gene. The junction shows trimming of 1 base on V and 4 bases on J, and the gene matches do not reach 10 bases of it. From cysteine to phenylalanine, the CDR3 is 17 amino acids long. Of the read, only the CDR3 DNA is kept; its 51 bases are in frame from base 1. The meaning of the sample's time point label: sample taken at primary tumor resection. Donors were over 60 patients with early-stage, untreated non-small cell lung cancer from the lung TRACERx cohort. Whole RNA extracted from tumor and nontumor lung tissue, or from cryopreserved PBMC samples, was used for TCR sequencing without cell sorting. Patients were selected for TCR sequencing only if sufficient RNA was available from at least two tumor regions. Tumor and adjacent nontumor lung specimens were reviewed by a lung pathologist before selection. This clonotype was observed many times. The antigen it binds to is not known. No clone much larger than this one lies a single base away; base qualities are absent.

Preparation of the library involved 5' RACE. The instrument given in TCRdb is NextSeq 500. In the TCR library protocol, a unique molecular identifier was attached to each TCR cDNA molecule so that PCR and sequencing errors could be corrected. The study's processing was this. TCR identification, UMI-based error correction and CDR3 extraction were all carried out with Decombinator tools. Expanded TCRs were defined as those above a frequency of 2 per 1,000, corresponding to the top 1% of the tumor frequency distribution. Expanded tumor TCRs statistically deemed absent (corrected P<0.05) from at least one tumor region were classed as regional, and all other expanded tumor TCRs were classed as ubiquitous. Renyi diversity was computed with the R vegan package after each repertoire had been subsampled 100 times to 5,000 TCRs. CDR3 similarity networks were built from amino acid triplet string-kernel similarity, connecting CDR3s with pairwise similarity above 0.82. Clones were called with MiXCR by TCRdb after fastp trimmed the public reads at Q25, and only in-frame beta chains were retained. Each entry merges the rows of one CDR3 protein and shows their most common DNA and genes. The V and J calls, along with clone size, are taken from TCRdb and not from the paper's own processing. The sample yields fewer than 15,000 distinct CDR3 sequences; less than 8% were counted once. The leading ten clones occupy more than 3% of the sample.

The specimen was lung tumor tissue, collected at surgery. The TCR was taken from a female donor with early-stage non-small cell lung cancer. The sequence links TRBV5-1 to TRBJ2-5; 10 central nucleotides agree with TRBD2. In nucleotides, the sequence is TGCGCCAGCAGCTTGTTTCCTAGCGGGAGTTCAGGAGAGACCCAGTACTTC. This sequence encodes CASSLFPSGSSGETQYF.